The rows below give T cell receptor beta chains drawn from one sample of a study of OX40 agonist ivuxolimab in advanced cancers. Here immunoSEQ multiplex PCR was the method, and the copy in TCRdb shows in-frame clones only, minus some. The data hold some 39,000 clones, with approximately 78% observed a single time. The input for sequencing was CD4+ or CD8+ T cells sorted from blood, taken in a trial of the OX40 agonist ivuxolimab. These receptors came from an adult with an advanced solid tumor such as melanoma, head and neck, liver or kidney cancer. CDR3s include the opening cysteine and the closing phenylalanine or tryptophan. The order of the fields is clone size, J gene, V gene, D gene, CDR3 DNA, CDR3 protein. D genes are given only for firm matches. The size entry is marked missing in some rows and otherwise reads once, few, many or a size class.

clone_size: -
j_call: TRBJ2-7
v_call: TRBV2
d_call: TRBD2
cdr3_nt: TGTGCCATTCCGGGACGTCTATGGGACTACTTCTACGAGCAGTACTTC
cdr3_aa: CAIPGRLWDYFYEQYF

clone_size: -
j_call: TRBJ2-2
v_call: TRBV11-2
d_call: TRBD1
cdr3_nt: TGTGCCAGCAGCCCGGACAGGACTCTTTCCGGGGAGCTGTTTTTT
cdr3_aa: CASSPDRTLSGELFF

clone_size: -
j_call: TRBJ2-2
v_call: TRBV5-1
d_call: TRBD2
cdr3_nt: TGCGCCAGCACCCTCGGGACTAGCTGGACCGGGGAGCTGTTTTTT
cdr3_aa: CASTLGTSWTGELFF

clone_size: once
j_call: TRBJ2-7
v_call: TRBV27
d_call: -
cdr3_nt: TGTGCCAGCAGTTACGACAGACACTACGAGCAGTACTTC
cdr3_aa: CASSYDRHYEQYF

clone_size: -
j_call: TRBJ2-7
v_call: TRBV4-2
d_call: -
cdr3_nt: TGTGCCAGCAGCCAAGGGGCAGGACTTATCTACGAGCAGTACTTC
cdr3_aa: CASSQGAGLIYEQYF

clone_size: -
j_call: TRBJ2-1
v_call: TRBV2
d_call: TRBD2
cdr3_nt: TGTGCCAGCAGGGCAACTAGCGGCCCCTCGGATGAGCAGTTCTTC
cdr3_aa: CASRATSGPSDEQFF

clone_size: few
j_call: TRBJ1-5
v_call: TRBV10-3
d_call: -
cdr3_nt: TGTGCCATCAGCGGGACCAACCAGCCCCAGCATTTT
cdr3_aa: CAISGTNQPQHF

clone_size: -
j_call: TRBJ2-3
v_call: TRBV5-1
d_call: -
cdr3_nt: TGCGCCAGCAGCTTCAGCCGGGACACAGATACGCAGTATTTT
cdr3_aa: CASSFSRDTDTQYF

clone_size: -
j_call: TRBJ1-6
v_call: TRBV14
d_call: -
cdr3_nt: TGTGCCAGCAGCAAAAGGCTGCGGGGAGATTCACCCCTCCACTTT
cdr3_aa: CASSKRLRGDSPLHF

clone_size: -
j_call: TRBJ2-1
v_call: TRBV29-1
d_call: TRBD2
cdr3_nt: TGCAGCGTTACTAGCGGGAGTTCTACTTGGAATGAGCAGTTCTTC
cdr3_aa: CSVTSGSSTWNEQFF

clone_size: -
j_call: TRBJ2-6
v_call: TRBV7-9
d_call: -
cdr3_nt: TGTGCCAGCGCTCTATCTAGACGCTCTGGGGCCAACGTCCTGACTTTC
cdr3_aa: CASALSRRSGANVLTF

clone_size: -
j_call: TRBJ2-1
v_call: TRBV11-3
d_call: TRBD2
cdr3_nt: TGTGCCAGCAGCTTACGCTTTGCGGGAGGCTCTTACAATGAGCAGTTCTTC
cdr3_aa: CASSLRFAGGSYNEQFF

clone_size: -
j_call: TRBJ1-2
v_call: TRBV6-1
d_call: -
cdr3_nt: TGTGCCAGCAGTGCGATAACAGGGCTAGATGGCTACACCTTC
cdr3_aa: CASSAITGLDGYTF

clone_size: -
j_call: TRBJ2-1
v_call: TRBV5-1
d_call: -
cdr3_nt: TGCGCCAGCAGCTTGGCGGCGGACTACTACAATGAGCAGTTCTTC
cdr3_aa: CASSLAADYYNEQFF

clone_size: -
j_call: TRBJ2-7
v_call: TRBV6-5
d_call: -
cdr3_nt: TGTGCCAGCAGTCGGGACGGGTTGAACGAGCAGTACTTC
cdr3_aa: CASSRDGLNEQYF

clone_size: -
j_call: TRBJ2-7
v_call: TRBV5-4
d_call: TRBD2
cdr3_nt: TGTGCCAGCAGCGCGAGGACTAGCGGGATGTACGAGCAGTACTTC
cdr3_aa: CASSARTSGMYEQYF

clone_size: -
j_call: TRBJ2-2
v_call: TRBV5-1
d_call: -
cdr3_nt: TGCGCCAGCAGCTTAGAGGGCGGCGGGGAGCTGTTTTTT
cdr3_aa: CASSLEGGGELFF

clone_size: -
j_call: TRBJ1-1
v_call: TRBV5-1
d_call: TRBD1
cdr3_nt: TGCGCCAGCAGCCCAGGGGGTGGCACTGAAGCTTTCTTT
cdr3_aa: CASSPGGGTEAFF

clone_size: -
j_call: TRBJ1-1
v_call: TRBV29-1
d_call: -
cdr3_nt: TGCAGCGTGACTGAGGGGACTGAAGCTTTCTTT
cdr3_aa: CSVTEGTEAFF

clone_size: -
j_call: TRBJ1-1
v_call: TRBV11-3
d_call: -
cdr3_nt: TGTGCCAGCAGCCAATCTCGGGGAACTGAAGCTTTCTTT
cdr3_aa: CASSQSRGTEAFF

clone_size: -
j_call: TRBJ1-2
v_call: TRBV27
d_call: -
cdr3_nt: TGTGCCAGCAGCCCGCCCGGGGGGTATGGCTACACCTTC
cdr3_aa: CASSPPGGYGYTF

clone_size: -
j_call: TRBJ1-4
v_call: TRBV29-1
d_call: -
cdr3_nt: TGCAGCGTTGAATCTGTGGGGGTAACAACTAATGAAAAACTGTTTTTT
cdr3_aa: CSVESVGVTTNEKLFF

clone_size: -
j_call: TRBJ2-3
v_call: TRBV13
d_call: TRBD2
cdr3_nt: TGTGCCAGCAGCACGGCTAGCGGACCCACAGATACGCAGTATTTT
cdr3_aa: CASSTASGPTDTQYF

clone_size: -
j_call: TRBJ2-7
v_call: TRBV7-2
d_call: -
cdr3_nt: TGTGCCAGCAGCTTAGAGGGGATCTCCTACGAGCAGTACTTC
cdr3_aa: CASSLEGISYEQYF

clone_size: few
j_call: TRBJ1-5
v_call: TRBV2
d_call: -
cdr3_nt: TGTGCCAGCAACTATGATAGAAATCAGCCCCAGCATTTT
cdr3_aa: CASNYDRNQPQHF